Below, 18 T cell receptor beta chains from the same sample are listed, as sequenced in a study of T cell responses to AZD1222 COVID-19 vaccine. Here immunoSEQ multiplex PCR was the method, and the copy in TCRdb shows in-frame clones only, minus some. The sample has about 78,000 clones, approximately 90% seen once; the top ten hold roughly 24%. Material: peripheral blood, obtained on day 0 of AZD1222 vaccination. The receptors stem from an adult in good health.

J is TRBJ1-1 and V is TRBV3-1 (or the pseudogene TRBV3-2); D is possibly TRBD1 (6 bases). Germline V gene data show CDR1 as LGHDT and CDR2 as YNNKEL (reference sequence). V was clipped by 3 bases and J by 8 bases, with 13 bases between them. This CDR3 has 13 residues. As DNA, the CDR3 is TGTGCCAGCAGCCACTCAACAGGGACCGAAGCTTTCTTT. The encoded protein is CASSHSTGTEAFF.

This clone turned up a few times. The rearrangement joins TRBV25-1 to TRBJ2-7; D is unresolved. Germline CDR1 and CDR2: MGHDK and SYGVNS. This CDR3 is 13 amino acids long. Deletions cut 6 bases from V and 0 bases from J, with 9 bases between. The chain's CDR3 is CASRKDGSYEQYF. CDR3 nucleotide sequence: TGTGCCAGCAGAAAGGATGGCTCCTACGAGCAGTACTTC.

V and J are TRBV2 and TRBJ1-1; 7 nucleotides match TRBD1. J was trimmed by 0 bases and V by 6 bases; bases with no gene match: 4. Germline-derived CDR1 and CDR2 are SNHLY and FYNNEI. This CDR3 has 14 residues. The DNA of the CDR3 is TGTGCCAGCAGACCAGGGGGGATGAACACTGAAGCTTTCTTT. Amino acids: CASRPGGMNTEAFF.

V usage is TRBV28 and J usage is TRBJ1-2, with TRBD1 matching 8 bases. This CDR3 contains 16 residues. Unmatched junction bases numbered 9, after V lost 2 bases and J lost 4 bases. CDR1 is MDHEN, CDR2 SYDVKM, per germline. The DNA for the CDR3 is TGTGCCAGCAGTTTAGATCTTTTTGGACAGGGCTATGGCTACACCTTC. It yields the protein CASSLDLFGQGYGYTF.

The gene calls are TRBV15 and TRBJ2-3, with 14 nucleotides matching TRBD2. Germline V gene sequence: CDR1 LNHNV, CDR2 YYDKDF (reference sequence). The CDR3 has 15 residues. Trimming at V came to 6 bases and at J to 4 bases, leaving 3 bases not matched to a gene. The CDR3 DNA is TGTGCCACCAGTCCGGGACTAGCGGGAGCAGATACGCAGTATTTT. Its translation is CATSPGLAGADTQYF.

The rearrangement links TRBV2 to TRBJ1-1; no clear D gene. The CDR3 covers 12 residues. The germline CDR1 and CDR2 sequences are SNHLY and FYNNEI. The germline V and J ends were trimmed by 5 bases and 8 bases, with 12 bases remaining between them. As DNA, the CDR3 is TGTGCCAGCAGTTTACACCGACTCGAAGCTTTCTTT. Encoded protein: CASSLHRLEAFF.

The chain is built from TRBV11-3 and TRBJ1-3; D remains unclear. Per the germline V gene, CDR1 is SGHNT and CDR2 is YENEEA. CDR3 size: 20 residues. Trimming removed 3 bases from V and 0 bases from J, with 24 bases in between. CDR3 nucleotide sequence: TGTGCCAGCAGCTTTAGCAAAGTGGGAAGGACGGCAATCTCTGGAAACACCATATATTTT. It is translated as CASSFSKVGRTAISGNTIYF.

The rearrangement joins TRBV10-1 to TRBJ2-5; D is uncertain. This CDR3 contains 10 residues. Trimming cost V 9 bases and J 2 bases, with 4 bases left between them. The germline CDR1 and CDR2 sequences are WNHNN and SYGVQD (reference sequence). For the CDR3, the DNA is TGCGCCAGACCTCAAGAGACCCAGTACTTC. Encoded protein: CARPQETQYF.

V gene TRBV10-3 combines with J gene TRBJ2-7, with TRBD1 matching 9 bases. CDR1 is ENHRY, CDR2 SYGVKD, per germline. There are 17 residues in the CDR3. With V trimmed by 0 bases and J by 4 bases, 10 bases remained unmatched. The CDR3 DNA reads as TGTGCCATCAGTGAGTCGACACCGGGACAGGGTACTTACGAGCAGTACTTC. It specifies CAISESTPGQGTYEQYF.

The gene calls are TRBV28 and TRBJ2-1; D is undetermined. Germline assignment: CDR1 MDHEN and CDR2 SYDVKM. V dropped 4 bases and J dropped 5 bases, with 12 bases sitting between them. This CDR3 has 14 residues. CDR3 bases: TGTGCCAGCAGTTCAGAACTACCTAACAATGAGCAGTTCTTC. This sequence encodes CASSSELPNNEQFF.

The chain recombines TRBV19 with TRBJ1-6; the D is unclear. CDR3 length: 13 residues. Trimming cost V 0 bases and J 16 bases, with 13 bases left between them. Germline V lookup: CDR1 LNHDA, CDR2 SQIVND (reference sequence). CDR3 in DNA: TGTGCCAGTAGTATAGACTACCCAGGATGGCTCCACTTT. Residues: CASSIDYPGWLHF.

The chain carries TRBV5-4 and TRBJ1-4; D is unresolved. Per the germline V gene, CDR1 is SGHNT and CDR2 is YYREEE (reference sequence). This CDR3 has 14 residues. Deletions cut 3 bases from V and 5 bases from J, with 11 bases between. The CDR3 DNA reads TGTGCCAGCAGCTCCGGCCTTTTCAATGAAAAACTGTTTTTT. It specifies CASSSGLFNEKLFF. The full variable domain, completed using reference TRBV5-4 and TRBJ1-4, is ETGVTQSPTHLIKTRGQQVTLRCSSQSGHNTVSWYQQALGQGPQFIFQYYREEENGRGNFPPRFSGLQFPNYSSELNVNALELDDSALYLCASSSGLFNEKLFFGSGTQLSVL.

The chain joins TRBV6-2 or TRBV6-3 to TRBJ2-5, with TRBD2 matching over 9 bases. The CDR3 covers 16 residues. The germline V gene has CDR1 MNHEY and CDR2 SVGEGT. J was trimmed by 5 bases and V by 0 bases; bases with no gene match: 7. The DNA for the CDR3 is TGTGCCAGCAGTTACTCTAGCGGGGGTTCCTGGGAGACCCAGTACTTC. It codes for CASSYSSGGSWETQYF.

The gene calls are TRBV5-1 and TRBJ2-1, with D maybe TRBD2 (7 bases). The germline gives CDR1 SGHRS, CDR2 YFSETQ. CDR3 length: 15 amino acids. The V end was cut by 3 bases, the J end by 3 bases, with 13 bases between. The CDR3 DNA follows: TGCGCCAGCAGCTCAGGGGCTAGCGGCTACAATGAGCAGTTCTTC. It encodes CASSSGASGYNEQFF.

The chain recombines TRBV5-4 with TRBJ2-7, with D perhaps matching TRBD2 (6 bases). The V end was cut by 3 bases, the J end by 0 bases, with 16 bases between. In germline, CDR1 is SGHNT, CDR2 YYREEE (reference sequence). This CDR3 is built from 16 residues. CDR3 region: CASSWGVAASSYEQYF. The CDR3 DNA reads as TGTGCCAGCAGCTGGGGGGTAGCGGCGAGCTCCTACGAGCAGTACTTC.

V gene TRBV6-5 combines with J gene TRBJ2-3; D is possibly TRBD2 (5 bases). CDR1 and CDR2 from the germline V gene are MNHEY and SVGAGI. The CDR3 has 13 residues. V gave up 8 bases and J gave up 1 base, with 10 bases separating them. The CDR3 DNA reads TGTGCCAGCGAGATGCGGGGCACAGATACGCAGTATTTT. Residues: CASEMRGTDTQYF.

V and J are TRBV5-4 and TRBJ2-3; a weak D match, TRBD1 (6 bases). The CDR3 is made up of 16 amino acids. In germline, CDR1 is SGHNT, CDR2 YYREEE (reference sequence). Trimming removed 0 bases from V and 0 bases from J, with 11 bases in between. As DNA, the CDR3 is TGTGCCAGCAGCTTGGATGGGGGCGGTAGCACAGATACGCAGTATTTT. Translating gives CASSLDGGGSTDTQYF.

The gene calls are TRBV19 and TRBJ1-2; tentative D call: TRBD1 (6 bases). The V end lost 5 bases, the J end lost 4 bases, and 17 bases lay between the germline ends. CDR3 length: 15 residues. Germline V gene lookup returns CDR1 LNHDA and CDR2 SQIVND (reference sequence). CDR3 coding DNA: TGTGCCAGTAGTGGTGGGGACACCTCCGTCTATGGCTACACCTTC. It specifies CASSGGDTSVYGYTF.